The present entry profiles one TCR beta chain with its context. The antigen is unknown. The data were taken from a study of beta chain features in type 1 diabetes. General observations from the study: Type 1 diabetes patients had VDJ junctions that carried fewer insertions and more deletions. Significant though moderate, a shortening of TCRB CDR3s appeared in all four CD4+ subsets of Type 1 diabetes patients.

Since all of the isolated RNA was reverse transcribed, expressed TCRB transcripts were what got sequenced. The table came from immunoSEQ multiplex PCR; TCRdb's copy has only in-frame clones and leaves some out. The data hold 640,000 or so clones, with around 15% observed a single time. This clonotype originated in a man younger than 30 with type 1 diabetes. The sample consisted of naive CD4+ T cells from blood.

The CDR3 coding sequence is TGTGCCAGCTCAGATTCAGGGAACACTGAAGCTTTCTTT. Its translation: CASSDSGNTEAFF. The chain employs TRBV18 and TRBJ1-1, with D unresolved. Germline-derived CDR1 and CDR2 are KGHSH and LQKENI. The CDR3 consists of 13 residues. Deletions cut 5 bases from V and 1 base from J, with 8 bases between.